Listed below are T cell receptor beta chains from one sample, sequenced in a study of cytomegalovirus exposure and HLA in healthy donors. Repertoires were generated with immunoSEQ multiplex PCR, while TCRdb's copy carries only in-frame clones and drops some. This sample has over 150,000 clones; more than 65% occur once, and the top ten carry less than 4%. Sequenced: PBMCs. Receptor source: a woman aged 30 to 39 in good health and CMV-seropositive. CDR3s leave out the opening cysteine and the closing phenylalanine or tryptophan. The order of the fields is CDR3 protein, V gene, clone size. Expanded clones are given a class, and other clones once, few, many or no size at all.

ASSVQTSGYVNEQF | TRBV9 | .
ASSFRGFNNQPQH | TRBV28 | .
ASTPWTSGREQF | TRBV2 | .
ASSFPVSGSNEQF | TRBV7-9 | .
ASSFASGPGRNEQF | TRBV5-1 | .
ASSIGAGLNTEAF | TRBV7-2 | few
ASSLDDGVAKNIQY | TRBV11-2 | .
ASSQTSTGANVLT | TRBV5-1 | few
ASSYGGTGDNEQY | TRBV5-1 | once
ASSLGGGSPGDTQY | TRBV4-2 | .
ASSPAGGANNEQF | TRBV18 | once
ASSPTGGRPEAF | TRBV19 | .
ASRRGQGYEQY | TRBV6-5 | .
SSSLEGTGWRNTEAF | TRBV7-9 | .
ASSFRTGAYNEQF | TRBV7-9 | few
ASSFRGNTEAF | TRBV28 | .
ASKEGRADTGELF | TRBV9 | .
ASSSEGTPTYEQY | TRBV28 | .
ASSLKAGGFNEQF | TRBV5-6 | .
ASSSLPGTGGSYEQY | TRBV28 | .
ASSATQEQPQH | TRBV6-1 | .
ASSASPGRRAGAYGYT | TRBV27 | .
ASSPPMDRVETEAF | TRBV18 | .
ASSQIGEGFGGYT | TRBV5-4 | .
ASSGGLADEQY | TRBV28 | .
ASSHGGPPNQPQH | TRBV6-5 | .
SSRGGGYEAF | TRBV7-9 | once
ASSLGQFYEQY | TRBV5-1 | .
ASSLAAYSYNEQF | TRBV28 | once
ASSQDQRTGYNEQF | TRBV4-1 | .
ASSLSQGNTEAF | TRBV5-1 | .
ASSPGSFSDTQY | TRBV18 | .
ASRSSGPTYNEQF | TRBV19 | .
ASSLQGQYSNQPQH | TRBV19 | .
ASSSSGRASSYNEQF | TRBV7-6 | few
ASSERAGNTEAF | TRBV2 | .
ASSQDIRENEQF | TRBV14 | .
ASSLTGFVNTEAF | TRBV5-1 | .
ATSRADSEDEQF | TRBV6-5 | .
ASSPLGGSTDTQY | TRBV18 | .
SALYINYGYT | TRBV29-1 | .
ASSAGTGMNTEAF | TRBV5-6 | .